The rows below give T cell receptor beta chains drawn from one sample of a study of T-cell memory formation after mild COVID-19. One entry per CDR3 protein, called by TCRdb with MiXCR from the 5' RACE reads. There are roughly 180,000 distinct CDR3 sequences in the sample; under 14% occur only once, and 3.5% to 4% lies in the top ten. Source material: PBMCs or a T cell subset sorted from them (not recorded which). These receptor sequences come from a man aged 18-30 years who had mild COVID-19 (a few samples of this study predate the infection). Cell type and time point are not known. Each CDR3 is given with its conserved first and last residue. Each record gives: J gene, V gene, CDR3 length, CDR3 protein.

J: TRBJ1-1
V: TRBV18
length: 16
CDR3: CASSPGRTIQNTEAFF

J: TRBJ2-1
V: TRBV5-4
length: 13
CDR3: CASSFTSVLEQFF

J: TRBJ1-2
V: TRBV4-3
length: 14
CDR3: CASSQERWTYGYTF

J: TRBJ2-5
V: TRBV30
length: 14
CDR3: CAWSVGSGVGTQYF

J: TRBJ1-4
V: TRBV5-1
length: 14
CDR3: CASSTGTGSEKLFF

J: TRBJ2-5
V: TRBV6-5
length: 15
CDR3: CASSYSGRLGETQYF

J: TRBJ2-7
V: TRBV6-5
length: 13
CDR3: CASNLQGAYEQYF

J: TRBJ1-2
V: TRBV7-3
length: 13
CDR3: CASSPGDNYGYTF

J: TRBJ1-2
V: TRBV23-1
length: 17
CDR3: CASSHLGTGPTNYGYTF

J: TRBJ2-1
V: TRBV7-2
length: 15
CDR3: CASSSTLAANNEQFF

J: TRBJ2-5
V: TRBV12-3/TRBV12-4
length: 17
CDR3: CASNRGRLPKLQETQYF

J: TRBJ2-2
V: TRBV27
length: 16
CDR3: CASRLSPGTTTGELFF

J: TRBJ2-7
V: TRBV27
length: 12
CDR3: CASSQTSYEQYF

J: TRBJ1-5
V: TRBV12-3/TRBV12-4
length: 16
CDR3: CASLQPQRTSNQPQHF

J: TRBJ2-1
V: TRBV18
length: 16
CDR3: CASSPDGGGSYNEQFF

J: TRBJ1-4
V: TRBV4-1
length: 15
CDR3: CASSQGGRTMKKLFF

J: TRBJ1-1
V: TRBV29-1
length: 13
CDR3: CSVQNRAGTEAFF

J: TRBJ2-4
V: TRBV7-8
length: 14
CDR3: CASSPGGEIRIQYF

J: TRBJ1-2
V: TRBV21-1
length: 14
CDR3: CASSKSSQIYGYTF

J: TRBJ2-7
V: TRBV4-2
length: 16
CDR3: CASTPRSTDPRREQYF

J: TRBJ2-7
V: TRBV6-5
length: 13
CDR3: CASSTASSYEQYF

J: TRBJ1-1
V: TRBV28
length: 14
CDR3: CASSFWTANTEAFF

J: TRBJ1-1
V: TRBV19
length: 11
CDR3: CASNQGEKAFF

J: TRBJ2-7
V: TRBV30
length: 13
CDR3: CAWSGDSPYEQYF

J: TRBJ2-7
V: TRBV20-1
length: 12
CDR3: CSATGTSYEQYF

J: TRBJ2-3
V: TRBV11-2
length: 18
CDR3: CASSSVASGGARRDTQYF

J: TRBJ1-2
V: TRBV29-1
length: 11
CDR3: CSAPEHYGYTF

J: TRBJ2-3
V: TRBV7-3
length: 16
CDR3: CASSLLAGGSTDTQYF

J: TRBJ2-3
V: TRBV18
length: 14
CDR3: CASSPGQGPDTQYF

J: TRBJ2-2
V: TRBV4-3
length: 16
CDR3: CASSLGGGANTGELFF